What follows are 15 T cell receptor beta chains derived from one specimen sequenced in a study of blood T cells in healthy people across ages. A second PCR of roughly 7 to 11 cycles used a sample-barcoded 5' primer and a J-beta primer mix. MiXCR was run by TCRdb on the 5' RACE reads, yielding one entry per CDR3 protein. This sample carries 600,000 or so distinct CDR3 sequences, around 31% of them seen once, and the ten largest clones take about a sixth. The sample taken for sequencing was blood. Receptors were obtained from a woman of 80 years or more in good health.

In its sample, this clonotype was seen a few times. The rearrangement links TRBV4-2 to TRBJ2-1; 11 bases are a match to TRBD2. With V trimmed by 0 bases and J by 7 bases, 5 bases remained unmatched. In germline, CDR1 is LGHNA, CDR2 YNFKEQ. CDR3 length: 16 residues. CDR3 sequence (DNA): TGTGCCAGCAGCCAAGATAATAGCGGGGGGGTTAATGAGCAGTTCTTC. Translating it yields CASSQDNSGGVNEQFF.

The genes are TRBV6-2 or TRBV6-3 and TRBJ2-4, with 8 bases lining up with TRBD2. The CDR3 covers 17 residues. The V gene end was trimmed by 2 bases and the J gene end by 1 base; junction bases not matched to a gene: 7. Germline assignment: CDR1 MNHEY and CDR2 SVGEGT. As DNA, the CDR3 is TGTGCCAGCAGTTACAGGGGACTAGGAATGGCCAAAAACATTCAGTACTTC. Translating it yields CASSYRGLGMAKNIQYF.

This clonotype was observed a few times. The genes are TRBV30 and TRBJ1-1; no clear D. Trimming cost V 2 bases and J 8 bases, with 9 bases left between them. The germline V gene encodes CDR1 GTSNPN and CDR2 SVGIG (reference sequence). The CDR3 sequence is 11 residues long. The CDR3 spells CAWSREVEAFF. Here the CDR3 DNA reads TGTGCCTGGAGTAGAGAGGTGGAAGCTTTCTTT.

This clonotype has more than one count but fewer than ten. Given a much more abundant clone one base away, this may be a read error. The chain is built from TRBV5-1 and TRBJ1-2; 9 bases are a match to TRBD1. Germline values: CDR1 SGHRS, CDR2 YFSETQ. V was clipped by 3 bases and J by 5 bases; unmatched bases: 5. This CDR3 contains 14 residues. CDR3 protein: CASSWDREAYGYTF. The CDR3 bases are TGCGCCAGCAGCTGGGACAGGGAGGCGTATGGCTACACCTTC.

This clonotype was seen repeatedly, ten times or more. V and J are TRBV7-9 and TRBJ1-2; D perhaps matches TRBD1 (5 bases). The CDR3 covers 15 residues. Trimming stripped 1 base from V and 6 bases from J, with 15 bases between. Looked up from germline, CDR1 is SEHNR and CDR2 is FQNEAQ (reference sequence). The CDR3 bases are TGTGCCAGCAGCTTAGGCGGGGCCCTCAGGGATGGCTACACCTTC. Protein product: CASSLGGALRDGYTF.

This clonotype was counted only a few times. This may come from a read error, since a much larger clone is one base off. V and J are TRBV7-9 and TRBJ1-2; TRBD1 might be the D (5 bases). CDR1 SEHNR and CDR2 FQNEAQ come from the germline V gene (reference sequence). This CDR3 is built from 17 residues. V shed 1 base and J shed 5 bases, with 20 bases lying between them. The CDR3 bases are TGTGCCAGCAGCTTAGTGAACAGAGGGAGGGGTGGGTATGGCTACACCTTC. Translating it yields CASSLVNRGRGGYGYTF.

V usage is TRBV5-1 and J usage is TRBJ2-7; TRBD1 aligns across 8 bases. The CDR3 consists of 16 residues. The germline V gene has CDR1 SGHRS and CDR2 YFSETQ. The trim removed 4 bases at V and 1 base at J, leaving 10 bases unmatched. CDR3 DNA: TGCGCCAGCAGCAGCGGACAGGGAGGTTCATCCTACGAGCAGTACTTC. It encodes CASSSGQGGSSYEQYF.

A few counts support this clonotype. The chain uses TRBV11-3 and TRBJ2-1, with a possible D match to TRBD1 (6 bases). The DNA matches TRBJ2-7 better at its end, which makes the J call doubtful. Looked up from germline, CDR1 is SGHNT and CDR2 is YENEEA. The CDR3 has 15 amino acids. Written as DNA, the CDR3 is TGTGCCAGCAGCCGATTACAGGGCCCCTACAATGAGCAGTACTTC. It is translated as CASSRLQGPYNEQYF.

A remark on this clonotype: A much larger clonotype is one base distant, so this may be a read error. This chain connects TRBV27 to TRBJ2-1, with unresolved D. TRBJ2-7 explains the end of the DNA better; the J call may be wrong. Germline V gene sequence: CDR1 MNHEY, CDR2 SMNVEV (reference sequence). CDR3 length equals 16 residues. In nucleotides, the CDR3 is TGTGCCAGCAGTTTTTGGAAACCCGGCTCCTACAATGAGCAGTACTTC. Encoded protein: CASSFWKPGSYNEQYF.

This clonotype was observed at least ten times. The chain joins TRBV5-1 to TRBJ1-1; D is uncertain. From germline, CDR1 is SGHRS and CDR2 YFSETQ. Trimming stripped 0 bases from V and 3 bases from J, with 12 bases between. The CDR3 consists of 15 residues. The CDR3 sequence is CASSLARGSYTEAFF. In nucleotides, the CDR3 is TGCGCCAGCAGCTTGGCCCGGGGTTCGTACACTGAAGCTTTCTTT.

This clonotype was detected many times. The chain joins TRBV18 to TRBJ2-1; possible D gene TRBD1, 7 bases. Trimming shortened V by 3 bases and J by 10 bases, and 13 bases separated the two germline ends. Looked up from germline, CDR1 is KGHSH and CDR2 is LQKENI. This CDR3 comprises 13 residues. This CDR3 reads CASSPRQGLEQFF. CDR3 sequence (DNA): TGTGCCAGCTCACCTAGACAGGGACTGGAGCAGTTCTTC.

This clonotype was counted ten times or more. In DNA form, the CDR3 reads TGTGCCAGCAGTTTCCCTAGCGGGAGGGCCCATACGCAGTATTTT. It codes for CASSFPSGRAHTQYF. The chain has TRBV28 and TRBJ2-3; 12 positions agree with TRBD2. The trim removed 3 bases at V and 7 bases at J, leaving 5 bases unmatched. The germline gives CDR1 MDHEN, CDR2 SYDVKM. CDR3 length: 15 amino acids.

This clonotype has at least ten counts. The rearrangement uses TRBV15 and TRBJ2-5; D unresolved. This CDR3 contains 12 residues. Trimming took off 3 bases at V and 7 bases at J, with 9 bases between the two ends. CDR1 LNHNV and CDR2 YYDKDF come from the germline V gene (reference sequence). The CDR3 region is CATSRELTTQYF. CDR3 in DNA: TGTGCCACCAGCAGGGAGTTGACGACCCAGTACTTC.

This clonotype was counted between two and nine times. The chain combines TRBV2 with TRBJ1-2, with 7 bases fitting TRBD1. The CDR3 contains 14 residues. From germline, CDR1 is SNHLY and CDR2 FYNNEI. V was pared by 3 bases and J by 7 bases, with 8 bases of the junction left unmatched. CDR3 DNA sequence: TGTGCCAGCAGTGACGGCAGGGGGAAGTTTGGCTACACCTTC. Translating gives CASSDGRGKFGYTF.

As for this clonotype: A junction boundary mismatches the germline segment, possibly from a read error. CDR3 DNA: TGCAGTGCTGTGGCGGGGGGCGTTAATTCACCCTTCCACTTT. Amino acids: CSAVAGGVNSPFHF. The chain uses TRBV20-1 and TRBJ1-6; D possibly corresponds to TRBD1 (6 bases). Germline-derived CDR1 and CDR2 are DFQATT and SNEGSKA (reference sequence). The CDR3 has 14 amino acids.